Below are 22 T cell receptor beta chains sequenced from a single sample in a study of T-cell memory formation after mild COVID-19 (dated by TCRdb to the early 2020s). To prepare the library, 5' RACE was applied. The sequencer listed for this sample is Illumina NovaSeq 6000. Clones were called with MiXCR by TCRdb after fastp trimmed the public reads at Q25, and only in-frame beta chains were retained. CDR3 protein duplicates are merged, each entry listing the most common genes and DNA. This sample is represented by approximately 300,000 distinct CDR3 sequences; around a sixth of them were singletons. The top ten constitute about 22% of the sample. The sequencing input was PBMCs or a T cell subset sorted from them (not recorded which). The receptors come from a man between 18 and 35 years old who had mild COVID-19 (a few samples of this study predate the infection). The sample titles of this study are shuffled in the database, so cell type and time point are left out; the donor was told from shared clones.

This clonotype has a handful of counts. V and J are TRBV6-2 or TRBV6-3 and TRBJ2-2; possible D gene TRBD2, 5 bases. Germline values: CDR1 MNHEY, CDR2 SVGEGT. The CDR3 length is 16 residues. V was trimmed by 2 bases and J by 2 bases, leaving 12 bases between them. CDR3 nucleotide sequence: TGTGCCAGCAGTTACACGAGAGGGTCCAACACCGGGGAGCTGTTTTTT. Translated, it gives CASSYTRGSNTGELFF.

The chain carries TRBV20-1 and TRBJ2-4; no clear D gene. Trimming left V 1 base short and J 2 bases short, with 6 bases between. The CDR3 covers 13 residues. Germline V CDR1 and CDR2: DFQATT, SNEGSKA (reference sequence). CDR3 nucleotides: TGCAGTGCTAGAGTGGGGTCCAAAAACATTCAGTACTTC. Its translation is CSARVGSKNIQYF.

This clonotype was observed a few times. The chain recombines TRBV7-9 with TRBJ2-1; D gene uncertain. The germline V gene encodes CDR1 SEHNR and CDR2 FQNEAQ (reference sequence). Trimming took 5 bases from V and 4 from J, leaving 21 bases between them. The CDR3 has 17 amino acids. The CDR3 DNA follows: TGTGCCAGCAGCCCGCCGGATGGAGTAGCCGGGTACAATGAGCAGTTCTTC. Residues: CASSPPDGVAGYNEQFF.

This clonotype was counted between two and nine times. This chain connects TRBV6-2 or TRBV6-3 to TRBJ2-2; weak D call: TRBD2 (6 bases). The ends were cut back, 6 bases at V and 6 bases at J, with 14 bases in the middle. Germline CDR1 and CDR2: MNHEY and SVGEGT. This CDR3 contains 14 residues. CDR3 in DNA: TGTGCCAGCAGAGAGATTACGGGGGCCGGGGAGCTGTTTTTT. Protein product: CASREITGAGELFF.

This chain links TRBV6-5 with TRBJ1-5, with TRBD1 matching over 10 bases. Germline V gene data show CDR1 as MNHEY and CDR2 as SVGAGI. Unmatched junction bases numbered 1, after V lost 2 bases and J lost 6 bases. The CDR3 is 14 amino acids. DNA of the CDR3: TGTGCCAGCAGTTACCGGGACAGGGGTCAGCCCCAGCATTTT. It encodes CASSYRDRGQPQHF.

The chain recombines TRBV20-1 with TRBJ1-3, with D possibly matching TRBD1 (6 bases). This CDR3 region has 14 residues. Germline CDR1 reads DFQATT; CDR2 reads SNEGSKA (reference sequence). V lost 6 bases, J lost 4 bases, and 16 bases lay in between. The CDR3 region is CSAKDRRAGNTIYF. In DNA form, the CDR3 reads TGCAGTGCCAAGGACAGACGGGCGGGAAACACCATATATTTT.

The chain uses TRBV7-6 and TRBJ1-4; 7 bases fit TRBD1. This CDR3 has 13 residues. Germline-derived CDR1 and CDR2 are SGHVS and FNYEAQ. The V segment lost 4 bases and the J segment 11 bases; nucleotides outside the gene matches: 7. DNA of the CDR3: TGTGCCAGCAGCTCGACAGGGATCGGGAAACTGTTTTTT. It specifies CASSSTGIGKLFF.

This clonotype appeared many times. The J gene is TRBJ2-5, the V gene TRBV7-2; D is ambiguous. Trimming took 0 bases from V and 5 from J, leaving 10 bases between them. The length of the CDR3 is 14 residues. Germline CDR1 is SGHTA and CDR2 is FQGNSA. DNA for the CDR3: TGTGCCAGCAGCTTAGCTTACACTGCGGAGACCCAGTACTTC. Encoded protein: CASSLAYTAETQYF.

The chain links TRBV11-2 to TRBJ2-3; no reliable D call. Germline CDR1 SGHAT, CDR2 FQNNGV. V was trimmed by 5 bases and J by 1 base, leaving 10 bases between them. This CDR3 is built from 14 residues. CDR3 sequence (DNA): TGTGCCAGCAGCCCTCGGGTGGGCACAGATACGCAGTATTTT. Amino acids: CASSPRVGTDTQYF.

This clonotype was picked up a small number of times. The chain carries TRBV5-1 and TRBJ1-6, with D possibly being TRBD1 (5 bases). V was pared by 0 bases and J by 9 bases, with 16 bases between. The CDR3 extends over 16 amino acids. Germline V lookup: CDR1 SGHRS, CDR2 YFSETQ. Here the CDR3 DNA reads TGCGCCAGCAGCTTGGGGCCCCAGGATGGGGGTTCACCCCTCCACTTT. This gives the protein CASSLGPQDGGSPLHF.

In this sample, this clonotype turned up many times. In DNA form, the CDR3 reads TGCGCCAGCAGTAAGCGAGCGGGGGTACCGAACACCGGGGAGCTGTTTTTT. This translates into CASSKRAGVPNTGELFF. The chain combines TRBV5-1 with TRBJ2-2; 8 bases agree with TRBD2. The CDR3 contains 17 residues. The V gene's germline CDR1 is SGHRS and CDR2 YFSETQ. The V gene end was trimmed by 5 bases and the J gene end by 0 bases; junction bases not matched to a gene: 9.

This clonotype has only a few counts. For the CDR3, the DNA is TGTGCCAGCAGTTCAGGGGCAACTGGTGTTTCACCCCTCCACTTT. It encodes CASSSGATGVSPLHF. V usage is TRBV7-9 and J usage is TRBJ1-6; tentatively, D is TRBD1 (6 bases). Between the trimmed V and J ends, which lost 6 bases and 9 bases, there was a span of 18 bases. The germline V gene has CDR1 SEHNR and CDR2 FQNEAQ (reference sequence). CDR3 length: 15 residues. The full variable domain, its missing parts supplied by reference TRBV7-9 and TRBJ1-6, is DTGVSQNPRHKITKRGQNVTFRCDPISEHNRLYWYRQTLGQGPEFLTYFQNEAQLEKSRLLSDRFSAERPKGSFSTLEIQRTEQGDSAMYLCASSSGATGVSPLHFGNGTRLTVT.

This clonotype has only a few counts. J is TRBJ1-2 and V is TRBV4-2; no reliable D call. The V gene's germline CDR1 is LGHNA and CDR2 YNFKEQ. The CDR3 extends over 16 amino acids. Trimming left V 2 bases short and J 8 bases short, with 21 bases between. This CDR3 reads CASSQISDGNLAGYTF. CDR3 nucleotides: TGTGCCAGCAGCCAAATTTCGGACGGGAACTTGGCCGGCTACACCTTC.

This clonotype was seen a handful of times. J is TRBJ2-5 and V is TRBV29-1; D gene ambiguous. The CDR3 is 14 amino acids. Trimming pared 3 bases from V and 1 base from J, leaving 12 bases between. Germline V gene data show CDR1 as SQVTM and CDR2 as ANQGSEA. The CDR3 coding sequence is TGCAGCGTTGATCCAGCGAACAGCCAAGAGACCCAGTACTTC. This translates into CSVDPANSQETQYF.

This clonotype was observed a few times. The rearrangement joins TRBV7-2 to TRBJ1-1, with unresolved D. V was clipped by 2 bases and J by 3 bases, with 7 bases between them. Germline V gene sequence: CDR1 SGHTA, CDR2 FQGNSA. This CDR3 has 13 amino acids. The CDR3 coding sequence is TGTGCCAGCAGCTTATTCACGGACACTGAAGCTTTCTTT. Protein: CASSLFTDTEAFF.

This clonotype was seen repeatedly, ten times or more. The CDR3, as DNA: TGTGCCAGCAACTCTGCGGGGGTCTTCAATGAGCAGTTCTTC. It is translated as CASNSAGVFNEQFF. The chain is built from TRBV5-4 and TRBJ2-1; 7 nucleotides agree with TRBD2. V gave up 6 bases and J gave up 6 bases; unmatched junction bases: 9. The germline gives CDR1 SGHNT, CDR2 YYREEE (reference sequence). This CDR3 is built from 14 residues.

This CDR3 is CASSLTGIYTF. The CDR3 DNA sequence: TGTGCCAGCAGCCTAACAGGGATTTACACCTTC. The chain couples TRBV5-4 to TRBJ1-2, with D possibly TRBD1 on 6 matching bases. Germline CDR1 SGHNT, CDR2 YYREEE (reference sequence). This CDR3 is 11 amino acids long. Deletions cut 4 bases from V and 11 bases from J, with 12 bases between.

This clonotype was observed many times. The chain employs TRBV5-1 and TRBJ2-7; perhaps TRBD1 as D (6 bases). Germline V gene sequence: CDR1 SGHRS, CDR2 YFSETQ. Trimming stripped 1 base from V and 0 bases from J, with 20 bases between. The CDR3 is 18 amino acids. The CDR3 DNA is TGCGCCAGCAGCTTGTGGGGGACACAGGGCCGATTCTCCTACGAGCAGTACTTC. Its translation: CASSLWGTQGRFSYEQYF. Based on the CDR3 plus reference TRBV5-1 and TRBJ2-7, the full variable domain is KAGVTQTPRYLIKTRGQQVTLSCSPISGHRSVSWYQQTPGQGLQFLFEYFSETQRNKGNFPGRFSGRQFSNSRSEMNVSTLELGDSALYLCASSLWGTQGRFSYEQYFGPGTRLTVT.

This clonotype was counted a few times. V and J are TRBV7-2 and TRBJ1-2, with 7 bases matching TRBD1. Germline V gene data show CDR1 as SGHTA and CDR2 as FQGNSA. This CDR3 spans 14 amino acids. Trimming at V came to 5 bases and at J to 5 bases, leaving 8 bases not matched to a gene. CDR3 loop: CASSPNRGGYGYTF. The CDR3 bases are TGTGCCAGCAGCCCCAACAGGGGTGGGTATGGCTACACCTTC. Variable domain in full (rest from reference TRBV7-2 and TRBJ1-2): GAGVSQSPSNKVTEKGKDVELRCDPISGHTALYWYRQSLGQGLEFLIYFQGNSAPDKSGLPSDRFSAERTGGSVSTLTIQRTQQEDSAVYLCASSPNRGGYGYTFGSGTRLTVV.

In its sample, this clonotype was seen a few times. The CDR3 sequence: CASSTTTGGTQPQHF. CDR3 bases: TGTGCCAGCAGCACCACGACAGGGGGCACTCAGCCCCAGCATTTT. The chain couples TRBV7-2 to TRBJ1-5; 10 nucleotides match TRBD1. Germline V gene lookup returns CDR1 SGHTA and CDR2 FQGNSA. CDR3 length: 15 residues. V was pared by 5 bases and J by 6 bases, with 7 bases of the junction left unmatched.

This clonotype was detected only a few times. This sequence joins TRBV6-5 and TRBJ2-1, with D perhaps TRBD2 (6 bases). The V gene lost 8 bases and the J gene lost 7 bases, with 15 bases spanning the gap. The CDR3 has 13 amino acids. Germline V gene sequence: CDR1 MNHEY, CDR2 SVGAGI. The CDR3 sequence is CASAGEVWNEQFF. DNA for the CDR3: TGTGCCAGCGCCGGGGAGGTGTGGAATGAGCAGTTCTTC.

The chain is built from TRBV6-5 and TRBJ1-1; D unresolved. The CDR3 is made up of 15 amino acids. The germline V gene encodes CDR1 MNHEY and CDR2 SVGAGI. V lost 2 bases to trimming and J lost 2 bases, with 12 bases between them. The CDR3 region has the DNA TGTGCCAGCAGTTACGTTAGGGCGGGAAACACTGAAGCTTTCTTT. It yields the protein CASSYVRAGNTEAFF.